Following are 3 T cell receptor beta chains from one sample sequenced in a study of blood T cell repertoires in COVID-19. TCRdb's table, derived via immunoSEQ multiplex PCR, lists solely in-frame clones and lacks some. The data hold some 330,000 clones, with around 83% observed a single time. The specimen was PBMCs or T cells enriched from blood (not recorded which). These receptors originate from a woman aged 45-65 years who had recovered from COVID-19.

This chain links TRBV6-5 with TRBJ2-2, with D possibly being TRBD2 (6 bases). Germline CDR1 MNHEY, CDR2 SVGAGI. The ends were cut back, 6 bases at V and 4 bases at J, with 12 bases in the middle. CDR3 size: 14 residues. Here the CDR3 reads CASRRLEITGELFF. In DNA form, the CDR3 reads TGTGCCAGCAGACGACTAGAGATCACCGGGGAGCTGTTTTTT.

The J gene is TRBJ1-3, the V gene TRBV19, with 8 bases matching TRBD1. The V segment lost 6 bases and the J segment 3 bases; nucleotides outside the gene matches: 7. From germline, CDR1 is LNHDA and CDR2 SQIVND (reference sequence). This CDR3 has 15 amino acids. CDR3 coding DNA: TGTGCCAGTAGCATCCTCAGGGGGCTTGGAAACACCATATATTTT. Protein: CASSILRGLGNTIYF.

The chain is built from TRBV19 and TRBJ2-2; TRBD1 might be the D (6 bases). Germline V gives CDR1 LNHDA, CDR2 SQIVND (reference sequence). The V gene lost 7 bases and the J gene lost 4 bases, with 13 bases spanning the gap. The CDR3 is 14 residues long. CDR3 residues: CASNRDKITGELFF. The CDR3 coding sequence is TGTGCCAGTAACCGGGACAAGATCACCGGGGAGCTGTTTTTT.